Below, 26 T cell receptor beta chains from the same sample are listed, as sequenced in a study of T-cell memory formation after mild COVID-19. TCRdb ran MiXCR on the 5' RACE reads and lists one entry per CDR3 protein. This table holds approximately 250,000 distinct CDR3 sequences, around 15% found once. Sequencing was done on a sample of PBMCs or a T cell subset sorted from them (not recorded which). Every receptor here comes from a man aged 18 to 29 who had mild COVID-19 (a few samples of this study predate the infection). Cell type and time point are not known.

V is TRBV20-1 and J is TRBJ1-1; a possible D gene is TRBD1 (6 bases). Germline assignment: CDR1 DFQATT and CDR2 SNEGSKA (reference sequence). CDR3 length: 14 residues. V was pared by 2 bases and J by 3 bases, with 13 bases between. The CDR3, as DNA: TGCAGTGCTAGAACACAGGGCTGGGACACTGAAGCTTTCTTT. It codes for CSARTQGWDTEAFF.

This clonotype occurred a few times. The chain joins TRBV7-9 to TRBJ2-7; 11 positions match TRBD2. The CDR3 contains 17 residues. The germline CDR1 and CDR2 sequences are SEHNR and FQNEAQ (reference sequence). V trimming: 5 bases; J trimming: 2 bases; junction bases outside the gene matches: 11. This CDR3 reads CASSGDPTSGAPYEQYV. In DNA, the CDR3 is TGTGCCAGCAGCGGGGATCCGACTAGCGGGGCCCCCTACGAGCAGTACGTC.

The chain links TRBV24-1 to TRBJ2-1; the match to TRBD1 covers 10 bases. The CDR3 is 17 residues long. Germline V gives CDR1 KGHDR, CDR2 SFDVKD. Unmatched junction bases numbered 8, after V lost 2 bases and J lost 5 bases. CDR3 sequence (DNA): TGTGCCACCAGTGATTCGTCAGGGACAGGGGCCCACAATGAGCAGTTCTTC. It is translated as CATSDSSGTGAHNEQFF.

V and J are TRBV5-1 and TRBJ1-2; D is perhaps TRBD1 (5 bases). The CDR3 extends over 16 amino acids. CDR1 is SGHRS, CDR2 YFSETQ, per germline. Trimming took off 4 bases at V and 7 bases at J, with 23 bases between the two ends. The CDR3 coding sequence is TGCGCCAGCAGCGACTCGCCCCAGGGAGGGACTGGTGGCTACACCTTC. Its translation: CASSDSPQGGTGGYTF.

This clonotype has only a few counts. The chain combines TRBV19 with TRBJ1-1; no reliable D call. CDR3 length: 11 residues. V was trimmed by 7 bases and J by 0 bases, leaving 3 bases between them. Per the germline V gene, CDR1 is LNHDA and CDR2 is SQIVND (reference sequence). CDR3 sequence: CASTLNTEAFF. CDR3 in DNA: TGTGCCAGTACGCTGAACACTGAAGCTTTCTTT.

This clonotype was detected only a few times. This sequence joins TRBV11-1 and TRBJ2-4; tentatively, D is TRBD1 (6 bases). V dropped 1 base and J dropped 8 bases, with 21 bases sitting between them. Germline CDR1 SGHAT, CDR2 FQDESV (reference sequence). The length of the CDR3 is 17 residues. The CDR3 region has the DNA TGTGCCAGCAGCTTAGTAGGGGGTCGAGGGGCGAGAGACATTCAGTACTTC. It is translated as CASSLVGGRGARDIQYF.

This clonotype was seen a handful of times. This chain joins TRBV5-6 and TRBJ1-6; tentative D call: TRBD1 (6 bases). Germline loops: CDR1 SGHDT, CDR2 YYEEEE. CDR3 length: 13 amino acids. The V and J ends lost 3 bases and 9 bases respectively, with 10 bases between them. Written as DNA, the CDR3 is TGTGCCAGCAGCTCAGGACAGTTTTCACCCCTCCACTTT. It specifies CASSSGQFSPLHF. Using reference TRBV5-6 and TRBJ1-6 for the parts outside the CDR3, the full variable domain is DAGVTQSPTHLIKTRGQQVTLRCSPKSGHDTVSWYQQALGQGPQFIFQYYEEEERQRGNFPDRFSGHQFPNYSSELNVNALLLGDSALYLCASSSGQFSPLHFGNGTRLTVT.

This chain connects TRBV21-1 to TRBJ1-4. TRBV21-1 is an annotated pseudogene. The CDR3 consists of 14 residues. The CDR3 DNA reads TGTGCCAGCAGCAAAGGCCCACACGGTGAAAAACTGTTTTTT. It encodes CASSKGPHGEKLFF.

The CDR3 coding sequence is TGTGCCAGCTCACCCCCCGACAGGCTGAATCAGCCCCAGCATTTT. Translated: CASSPPDRLNQPQHF. This chain links TRBV18 with TRBJ1-5; D might be TRBD1 (6 bases). Trimming took off 3 bases at V and 4 bases at J, with 13 bases between the two ends. This CDR3 region has 15 residues. The germline CDR1 and CDR2 sequences are KGHSH and LQKENI. The whole variable domain, filled in from reference TRBV18 and TRBJ1-5, reads NAGVMQNPRHLVRRRGQEARLRCSPMKGHSHVYWYRQLPEEGLKFMVYLQKENIIDESGMPKERFSAEFPKEGPSILRIQQVVRGDSAAYFCASSPPDRLNQPQHFGDGTRLSIL.

The chain recombines TRBV4-1 with TRBJ1-5; D not resolved. Germline CDR1 MGHRA, CDR2 YSYEKL. V lost 1 base and J lost 4, with 11 bases in between. The CDR3 totals 15 residues. The CDR3 is CASSQGPGFNQPQHF. The DNA for the CDR3 is TGCGCCAGCAGCCAAGGTCCCGGGTTTAATCAGCCCCAGCATTTT.

This clonotype was counted ten times or more. The rearrangement uses TRBV4-2 and TRBJ2-7; D uncertain. Germline CDR1 LGHNA, CDR2 YNFKEQ. CDR3 length equals 13 residues. V gave up 5 bases and J gave up 1 base, with 9 bases separating them. CDR3 in DNA: TGTGCCAGCAGCTCGGGCTCGTCCTACGAGCAGTACTTC. Translating gives CASSSGSSYEQYF.

This chain connects TRBV14 to TRBJ2-3, with D uncertain. Germline-derived CDR1 and CDR2 are SGHDN and FVKESK. The CDR3 spans 16 residues. Trimming stripped 1 base from V and 1 base from J, with 12 bases between. The CDR3 DNA is TGTGCCAGCAGCCAAGGATTGAGGTGGGGCACAGATACGCAGTATTTT. It codes for CASSQGLRWGTDTQYF.

The chain carries TRBV20-1 and TRBJ2-3; 7 bases match TRBD1. J gave up 3 bases and V 3 bases, and 15 bases lay outside the gene matches. CDR1 and CDR2 (germline): DFQATT, SNEGSKA (reference sequence). This CDR3 spans 17 amino acids. Written as DNA, the CDR3 is TGCAGTGCTAGTGTGTCCTGGGCAGCCAGGGGGACAGATACGCAGTATTTT. This gives the protein CSASVSWAARGTDTQYF.

This clonotype was detected a few times. The J gene is TRBJ1-1, the V gene TRBV7-6, with D unresolved. This CDR3 comprises 15 residues. Trimming stripped 5 bases from V and 1 base from J, with 14 bases between. Looked up from germline, CDR1 is SGHVS and CDR2 is FNYEAQ. CDR3 nucleotide sequence: TGTGCCAGCAGCCCCGACGCGGGTCCGAACACTGAAGCTTTCTTT. Its protein is CASSPDAGPNTEAFF.

This clonotype was counted only a few times. The chain combines TRBV5-1 with TRBJ1-1; D remains unclear. The germline CDR1 and CDR2 sequences are SGHRS and YFSETQ. There are 14 residues in the CDR3. Trimming left V 4 bases short and J 6 bases short, with 16 bases between. The CDR3 here is CASSNGEGVAEAFF. CDR3 in DNA: TGCGCCAGCAGCAACGGGGAGGGAGTCGCTGAAGCTTTCTTT.

This clonotype occurred a few times. The V call is TRBV28, the J call TRBJ2-3; D gene ambiguous. Per the germline V gene, CDR1 is MDHEN and CDR2 is SYDVKM. With 6 bases removed from V and 1 base from J, the gap between germline ends came to 11 bases. This CDR3 has 14 amino acids. CDR3 loop: CASRMTVGTDTQYF. The CDR3, as DNA: TGTGCCAGCAGAATGACGGTCGGCACAGATACGCAGTATTTT.

The chain links TRBV19 to TRBJ2-3; D is possibly TRBD2 (5 bases). V dropped 3 bases and J dropped 6 bases, with 19 bases sitting between them. This CDR3 comprises 16 residues. Germline loops: CDR1 LNHDA, CDR2 SQIVND (reference sequence). The CDR3 sequence: CASSIGWRPGADTQYF. CDR3 DNA: TGTGCCAGTAGTATTGGGTGGAGGCCCGGCGCGGATACGCAGTATTTT.

This clonotype has only a few counts. The chain uses TRBV9 and TRBJ2-3, with 8 bases identical to TRBD2. CDR1 is SGDLS and CDR2 is YYNGEE in the germline V gene. V lost 4 bases and J lost 2; bases outside the gene matches: 18. This CDR3 has 19 residues. CDR3 region: CASSSPSIGRGAITDTQYF. The CDR3 bases are TGTGCCAGCAGCTCCCCCTCCATAGGGCGGGGGGCGATCACAGATACGCAGTATTTT.

This clonotype was detected only a few times. The chain has TRBV12-3 or TRBV12-4 and TRBJ1-3, with D uncertain. Trimming cost V 11 bases and J 3 bases, with 14 bases left between them. This CDR3 spans 13 amino acids. CDR3 residues: CASRGGNGNTIYF. CDR3 coding DNA: TGTGCCTCGAGAGGCGGGAATGGAAACACCATATATTTT.

This clonotype was recorded a few times. The chain is built from TRBV4-1 and TRBJ2-3; 10 bases are shared with TRBD2. The ends lost 5 bases at V and 0 bases at J; junction bases unmatched: 14. CDR3 length: 19 amino acids. Germline V gene lookup returns CDR1 MGHRA and CDR2 YSYEKL. The CDR3 loop is CASSTLFQRGGASTDTQYF. The CDR3 DNA sequence: TGCGCCAGCAGCACGCTCTTCCAGCGGGGGGGGGCTAGCACAGATACGCAGTATTTT.

This clonotype was observed a handful of times. The chain joins TRBV11-2 to TRBJ1-1, with unresolved D. This CDR3 region has 14 residues. CDR1 is SGHAT and CDR2 is FQNNGV in the germline V gene. V gave up 1 base and J gave up 4 bases, with 10 bases separating them. CDR3 coding DNA: TGTGCCAGCAGCTTAGCACGGTCCGGCACTGAAGCTTTCTTT. It is translated as CASSLARSGTEAFF. The whole variable domain, filled in from reference TRBV11-2 and TRBJ1-1, reads EAGVAQSPRYKIIEKRQSVAFWCNPISGHATLYWYQQILGQGPKLLIQFQNNGVVDDSQLPKDRFSAERLKGVDSTLKIQPAKLEDSAVYLCASSLARSGTEAFFGQGTRLTVV.

The chain couples TRBV6-6 to TRBJ2-7, with D possibly matching TRBD1 (5 bases). The CDR3 is made up of 16 amino acids. V dropped 0 bases and J dropped 6 bases, with 18 bases sitting between them. Germline CDR1 is MNHNY and CDR2 is SVGAGI (reference sequence). CDR3 sequence (DNA): TGTGCCAGCAGTTACTCGACAGAACTTATACTGGGCGAGCAGTACTTC. Translated: CASSYSTELILGEQYF.

This clonotype showed up just a few times. The genes are TRBV7-6 and TRBJ2-7; 8 nucleotides align to TRBD2. Germline assignment: CDR1 SGHVS and CDR2 FNYEAQ. The CDR3 is made up of 15 amino acids. The ends lost 5 bases at V and 2 bases at J; junction bases unmatched: 8. The CDR3 DNA reads TGTGCCAGCAGCGCACTAGCGGAGAATACCTACGAGCAGTACTTC. Amino acid sequence: CASSALAENTYEQYF.

On this clonotype itself: A much larger clonotype is one base distant, so this may be a read error. CDR3 nucleotide sequence: TGTGCCAGCAGTGGGGGACAGAACTCCGAGCAGTACTTC. Protein: CASSGGQNSEQYF. The rearrangement joins TRBV28 to TRBJ2-7; 7 nucleotides align to TRBD1. Trimming took 5 bases from V and 6 from J; bases not matched to a gene: 7. This CDR3 comprises 13 residues. Germline V gives CDR1 MDHEN, CDR2 SYDVKM. Supplemented by reference TRBV28 and TRBJ2-7, the full variable domain reads DVKVTQSSRYLVKRTGEKVFLECVQDMDHENMFWYRQDPGLGLRLIYFSYDVKMKEKGDIPEGYSVSREKKERFSLILESASTNQTSMYLCASSGGQNSEQYFGPGTRLTVT.

CDR3 sequence: CASSYSLGQDETQYF. The CDR3 DNA reads as TGTGCCAGCAGTTACTCCTTGGGCCAGGATGAGACCCAGTACTTC. The chain combines TRBV6-5 with TRBJ2-5; D unclear. V was cut by 0 bases and J by 5 bases, with 13 bases left in between. The germline V gene has CDR1 MNHEY and CDR2 SVGAGI. This CDR3 has 15 amino acids.

On this clonotype itself: Germline is not matched at one junction end, which may reflect a read error. J is TRBJ2-7 and V is TRBV7-2; D may be TRBD2 (5 bases). The CDR3 runs to 14 residues. Germline V CDR1 and CDR2: SGHTA, FQGNSA. For the CDR3, the DNA is TGTGCCAGCACCATCAACCCTAGCTCCGACGAGCAGTACTTC. Its translation is CASTINPSSDEQYF.